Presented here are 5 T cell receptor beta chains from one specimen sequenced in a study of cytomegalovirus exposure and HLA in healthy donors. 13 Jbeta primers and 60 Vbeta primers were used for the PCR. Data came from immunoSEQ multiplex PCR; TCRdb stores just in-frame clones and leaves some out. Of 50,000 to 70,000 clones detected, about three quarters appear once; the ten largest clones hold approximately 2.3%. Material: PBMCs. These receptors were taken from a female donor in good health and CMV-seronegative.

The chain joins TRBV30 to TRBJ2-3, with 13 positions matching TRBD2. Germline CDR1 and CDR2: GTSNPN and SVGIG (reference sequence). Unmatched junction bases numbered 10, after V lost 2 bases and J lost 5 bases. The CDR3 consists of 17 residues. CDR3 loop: CAWSWGRTSGGGDTQYF. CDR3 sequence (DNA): TGTGCCTGGAGTTGGGGGCGGACTAGCGGGGGCGGAGATACGCAGTATTTT.

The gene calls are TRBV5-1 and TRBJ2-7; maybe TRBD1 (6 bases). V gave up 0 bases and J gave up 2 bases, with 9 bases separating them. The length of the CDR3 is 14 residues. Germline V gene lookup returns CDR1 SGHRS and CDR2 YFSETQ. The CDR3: CASSLVGAAYEQYF. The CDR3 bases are TGCGCCAGCAGCTTGGTGGGGGCTGCCTACGAGCAGTACTTC.

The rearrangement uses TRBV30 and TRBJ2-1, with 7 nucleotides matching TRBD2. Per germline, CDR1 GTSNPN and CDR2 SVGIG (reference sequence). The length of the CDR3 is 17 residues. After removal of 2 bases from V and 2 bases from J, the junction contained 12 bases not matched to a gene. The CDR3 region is CAWSSLIGGRAYNEQFF. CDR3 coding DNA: TGTGCCTGGAGTTCGCTCATCGGGGGGAGGGCCTACAATGAGCAGTTCTTC.

CDR3 DNA: TGTGCCAGTAGTAAATCTAGCCGACTCACCGGGGAGCTGTTTTTT. Residues: CASSKSSRLTGELFF. The gene calls are TRBV19 and TRBJ2-2, with D perhaps matching TRBD2 (5 bases). Deletions cut 4 bases from V and 4 bases from J, with 13 bases between. Germline CDR1 LNHDA, CDR2 SQIVND (reference sequence). CDR3 length: 15 residues.

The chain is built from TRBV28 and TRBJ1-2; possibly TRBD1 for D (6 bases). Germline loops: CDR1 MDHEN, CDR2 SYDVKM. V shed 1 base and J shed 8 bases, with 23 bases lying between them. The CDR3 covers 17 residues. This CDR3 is CASSLSPHPRGAEGYTF. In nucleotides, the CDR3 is TGTGCCAGCAGTTTATCTCCCCACCCTCGGGGGGCAGAGGGCTACACCTTC.